These T cell receptor beta chains were read from a single sample in a study of blood T cell repertoires in COVID-19. Only in-frame clones appear in the TCRdb table, and some are missing; sequencing was by immunoSEQ multiplex PCR. The sample has approximately 70,000 clones; roughly 77% are singletons. The material sequenced was peripheral blood. These receptor sequences come from a woman aged 70-85 years with acute or convalescent COVID-19. CDR3s include the opening cysteine and the closing phenylalanine or tryptophan. The D gene is left open where the match is weak. Clone size appears in some rows only: once, few, many, or a class for an expanded clone.

v_gene	abundance	d_gene	j_gene	CDR3aa	CDR3nt
TRBV30	-	-	TRBJ1-5	CAWSLRGNQPQHF	TGTGCCTGGAGCCTCAGGGGCAATCAGCCCCAGCATTTT
TRBV28	-	-	TRBJ1-1	CASRLQGTEAFF	TGTGCCAGCAGACTCCAGGGCACTGAAGCTTTCTTT
TRBV5-4	-	-	TRBJ1-3	CASSKGTGQGTNTIYF	TGTGCCAGCAGCAAGGGTACTGGGCAGGGGACGAACACCATATATTTT
TRBV6-5	-	TRBD1	TRBJ1-2	CASRQGVGSGYTF	TGTGCCAGTCGACAGGGGGTGGGTTCCGGCTACACCTTC
TRBV7-8	-	TRBD1	TRBJ2-5	CASSPDRGSQETQYF	TGTGCCAGCAGCCCCGACAGGGGTTCCCAAGAGACCCAGTACTTC
TRBV5-6	-	-	TRBJ2-2	CASSLGFNGELFF	TGTGCCAGCAGCTTGGGTTTTAACGGGGAGCTGTTTTTT
TRBV12-5	-	-	TRBJ2-3	CASGLVTGVGTDTQYF	TGTGCTAGTGGTTTGGTAACGGGGGTCGGCACAGATACGCAGTATTTT
TRBV5-6	-	-	TRBJ2-7	CASSLRGSYEQYF	TGTGCCAGCAGCTTAAGGGGCTCCTACGAGCAGTACTTC
TRBV7-3	-	-	TRBJ2-2	CASSSVGREAGELFF	TGTGCCAGCAGCTCTGTCGGCAGGGAGGCCGGGGAGCTGTTTTTT
TRBV5-1	-	TRBD1	TRBJ2-7	CASRPIWPGGVHEQYF	TGCGCCAGCAGACCGATCTGGCCAGGGGGTGTTCACGAGCAGTACTTC
TRBV6-4	-	TRBD1	TRBJ1-2	CASSRDRGYGYTF	TGTGCCAGCAGTAGGGACAGGGGTTATGGCTACACCTTC
TRBV19	-	TRBD1	TRBJ1-1	CASRKTGGTEAFF	TGTGCCAGTAGAAAGACAGGGGGCACTGAAGCTTTCTTT
TRBV28	-	-	TRBJ1-5	CASKAGADQPQHF	TGTGCCAGCAAGGCAGGGGCCGACCAGCCCCAGCATTTT
TRBV5-1	-	TRBD1	TRBJ1-1	CASNSGQGAVTEAFF	TGCGCCAGCAACTCTGGACAGGGGGCGGTCACTGAAGCTTTCTTT
TRBV5-1	-	TRBD2	TRBJ2-7	CASTEAGGGEQYF	TGCGCCAGCACTGAGGCGGGAGGAGGGGAGCAGTACTTC
TRBV19	-	-	TRBJ1-5	CASSRGQGLKDSNQPQHF	TGTGCCAGTAGTAGAGGTCAGGGTCTAAAGGATAGCAATCAGCCCCAGCATTTT
TRBV4-2	-	TRBD1	TRBJ2-2	CASRKTGNSGELFF	TGTGCCAGCAGGAAGACAGGGAACTCCGGGGAGCTGTTTTTT
TRBV5-1	-	TRBD2	TRBJ2-1	CASSLGWRGDYNEQFF	TGCGCCAGCAGCTTGGGCTGGCGGGGGGACTACAATGAGCAGTTCTTC
TRBV6-6	-	TRBD1	TRBJ1-4	CASSWGQMNEKLFF	TGTGCCAGCAGCTGGGGACAGATGAATGAAAAACTGTTTTTT
TRBV4-1	-	TRBD2	TRBJ2-5	CASSHRLAGEETQYF	TGCGCCAGCAGCCACCGACTAGCGGGAGAAGAGACCCAGTACTTC
TRBV19	-	TRBD1	TRBJ2-7	CASSVGQGAGEQYF	TGTGCCAGTAGTGTCGGACAGGGGGCTGGGGAGCAGTACTTC
TRBV7-2	-	-	TRBJ1-1	CASSQPRGTTNTEAFF	TGTGCCAGCAGCCAACCTCGGGGGACGACGAACACTGAAGCTTTCTTT
TRBV11-2	once	TRBD1	TRBJ1-2	CASSSYKGTVYGYTF	TGTGCCAGCAGCTCTTATAAGGGGACAGTCTATGGCTACACCTTC
TRBV28	few	TRBD1	TRBJ1-1	CASSFRTGRNAFF	TGTGCCAGCAGTTTTCGGACAGGGCGCAATGCTTTCTTT
TRBV11-2	few	-	TRBJ2-1	CASSLETGNWNEQFF	TGTGCCAGCAGCTTAGAAACAGGGAATTGGAATGAGCAGTTCTTC
TRBV4-3	-	TRBD2	TRBJ2-1	CASSQIAGGQYEQFF	TGCGCCAGCAGCCAAATAGCGGGAGGGCAGTATGAGCAGTTCTTC